Listed below are T cell receptor beta chains from one sample, sequenced in a study of blood T cells in healthy people across ages. TCRdb used MiXCR to reprocess the 5' RACE reads, holding one entry per CDR3 protein. This table has about 1,400,000 distinct CDR3 sequences, around 59% appearing once. Source material: blood. These receptors were obtained from a man aged 18 to 30 in good health. Both conserved end residues are trimmed from each CDR3. The D gene is left open where the match is weak. Some rows have no size entry. The others give once, few or many, or a class for an expanded clone.

NA NA TRBV20-1 SARSTTEQF
NA TRBD1 TRBV12-3/TRBV12-4 ASSFGLTGGVRHGYT
NA NA TRBV29-1 SVEERVGRYGETQY
NA NA TRBV4-2 ASSQVGHVSEQF
NA NA TRBV29-1 SVEVQGRPQETQY
few TRBD2 TRBV11-2 ASRRPGLGPSSGGYTQY
NA NA TRBV7-9 ASRWSTEAF
NA NA TRBV2 ASNEIGGRSCYT
NA TRBD1 TRBV28 ASRDRVLGTQY
NA NA TRBV20-1 SARVVREAF
NA NA TRBV6-5 ASSYPGMGNEQF
NA NA TRBV7-2 ASSLVGADYNSPLH
NA NA TRBV27 ASGPFGVQETQY
NA NA TRBV10-3 AIRQSLVGELF
many TRBD1 TRBV7-6 ASSPQGDEQY
NA TRBD1 TRBV4-2 ASSPRTGYEETQY
NA NA TRBV6-2/TRBV6-3 ASSQPSPDSNYGYT
NA NA TRBV20-1 SARGTKTYNEQF
NA TRBD1 TRBV4-1 ASSRTGVQPQH
few TRBD1 TRBV27 ASRTGQVTEAF
NA NA TRBV5-8 ASSLALGSQH
NA NA TRBV9 ASSPHSAGNSPLH
NA NA TRBV5-1 ASSTLGGEKLF
NA NA TRBV12-3/TRBV12-4 ATMGRNEQF
once TRBD2 TRBV27 ASSSSLAGGTYEQY
NA NA TRBV29-1 SVGVVDTGELF
NA TRBD2 TRBV4-2 ASSQAGGGRNSYEQY
few NA TRBV4-1 ASSQSQVETQY
few NA TRBV18 ASSPGTPKETQY
NA TRBD1 TRBV29-1 SVEGQGSNYGYT
few NA TRBV6-1 ASKEGYGGNQPQH
few NA TRBV11-3 ASSLDYGNSYEQY
NA NA TRBV10-3 ATGVFTGELF
few TRBD1 TRBV28 ASSSAGTEETQY
once NA TRBV12-3/TRBV12-4 ASSLIQVGEDTEAF
many NA TRBV9 ASSVEGRTYEQY
NA TRBD1 TRBV5-1 ASSSQQGATYEQY
NA NA TRBV6-5 ASSRAPYNYGYT
NA NA TRBV27 ASSFWAGQETQY
NA TRBD1 TRBV20-1 SARPLWTGKGYEQY
many NA TRBV20-1 SARGQDYEQY
NA TRBD1 TRBV4-1 ASSTGTGITEAF
NA NA TRBV27 ASSPNPNTGELF
NA TRBD1 TRBV7-8 ASSLKGGQGGELF
NA TRBD2 TRBV5-6 ASSVTSGRFNEQY
NA NA TRBV6-1 ATTIRFGPGPSNEKLF
NA NA TRBV29-1 SVLRGNEQY
NA TRBD1 TRBV29-1 SAPTGWDYT
few TRBD2 TRBV3-1 ASVLAGSETQY
NA NA TRBV6-6 ASSYSVLYNEQF
NA NA TRBV20-1 SAGPDAEETQY
NA NA TRBV7-9 ASSLVVGSPSYEQY
NA NA TRBV2 AGLSRGHRTDTQY
NA TRBD1 TRBV29-1 SAKDRPGETQY
NA NA TRBV4-1 ASSQVFPGAIVTDTQY
NA TRBD1 TRBV5-1 ASSPGTGVRDEQF
NA TRBD2 TRBV4-2 ASSPSGLAGGLYEQY
NA NA TRBV6-5 ASSYAGTGANVLT
NA TRBD2 TRBV20-1 SARDVRGTIQETQY
few NA TRBV6-1 ASSEPRGRTEKLF